The source of this TCR beta chain is a study of blood T cell repertoires in COVID-19. The repertoire was sequenced with immunoSEQ multiplex PCR; TCRdb's copy has only in-frame clones and lacks some. This sample has more than 250,000 clones, with about 89% found just once. This CDR3 has 13 residues. V trimming: 5 bases; J trimming: 7 bases; junction bases outside the gene matches: 7. The chain employs TRBV12-3 or TRBV12-4 and TRBJ1-1; 7 nucleotides match TRBD1. The receptor's source is a woman between 18 and 30 years old who had recovered from COVID-19. Sequenced sample: PBMCs or T cells enriched from blood (not recorded which). The CDR3 region is CASSRQGEGEAFF. CDR3 nucleotides: TGTGCCAGCAGTCGACAGGGAGAGGGTGAAGCTTTCTTT.